This T cell receptor (beta chain) was captured by sequencing in a study of cytomegalovirus exposure and HLA in healthy donors. Study-wide context: As released early, the data held about 85 million unique TCRs from HLA-typed donors.

The table lists this clone with a count of one. Its antigen is unknown. Study-wide results and caveats: Previous analysis showed most TCR beta V segments were productive about 90% or about 30% of the time. In vitro, three CMV-associated chains proved specific for CMV antigens.

CDR1 is SGDLS, CDR2 YYNGEE, per germline. With 0 bases removed from V and 0 bases from J, the gap between germline ends came to 7 bases. The CDR3 totals 15 residues. The primer mix had 60 Vbeta and 13 Jbeta primers. Repertoires were generated with immunoSEQ multiplex PCR, while TCRdb's copy carries only in-frame clones and drops some. Here the sample spans about 150,000 clones, 84% being singletons. Among the donors, all were healthy bone marrow donors. This receptor was obtained from a man aged 18 to 35 in good health and CMV-seronegative. The source material was PBMCs. The V call is TRBV9, the J call TRBJ2-1; D uncertain. In nucleotides, the CDR3 is TGTGCCAGCAGCGTAGGCGCGAGCTCCTACAATGAGCAGTTCTTC. Translated: CASSVGASSYNEQFF. The full variable domain, with the rest looked up from reference TRBV9 and TRBJ2-1, is DSGVTQTPKHLITATGQRVTLRCSPRSGDLSVYWYQQSLDQGLQFLIQYYNGEERAKGNILERFSAQQFPDLHSELNLSSLELGDSALYFCASSVGASSYNEQFFGPGTRLTVL.